This T cell receptor beta chain emerged from a study of blood T cell repertoires in COVID-19. This CDR3 is 14 amino acids long. With 3 bases removed from V and 0 bases from J, the gap between germline ends came to 9 bases. The germline V gene has CDR1 MNHNY and CDR2 SVGAGI (reference sequence). Authors' processing steps: Counts of nucleated cells, estimated from reference gene primer amplification, were obtained. The table came from immunoSEQ multiplex PCR; TCRdb's copy has only in-frame clones and leaves some out. That table supplies the V and J calls and clone size; D and trimming were determined from the DNA. The sample includes 350,000 to 450,000 clones, about 85% seen only once; the top ten take 3% to 4.5%.

The TCR originated in a woman aged 18-35 years with acute or convalescent COVID-19. V is TRBV6-6 and J is TRBJ2-7; tentative D call: TRBD2 (7 bases). The specimen sequenced was peripheral blood. The CDR3 nucleotides read TGTGCCAGCAGTTATCGGGGGGCCTCCTACGAGCAGTACTTC. Its translation is CASSYRGASYEQYF.